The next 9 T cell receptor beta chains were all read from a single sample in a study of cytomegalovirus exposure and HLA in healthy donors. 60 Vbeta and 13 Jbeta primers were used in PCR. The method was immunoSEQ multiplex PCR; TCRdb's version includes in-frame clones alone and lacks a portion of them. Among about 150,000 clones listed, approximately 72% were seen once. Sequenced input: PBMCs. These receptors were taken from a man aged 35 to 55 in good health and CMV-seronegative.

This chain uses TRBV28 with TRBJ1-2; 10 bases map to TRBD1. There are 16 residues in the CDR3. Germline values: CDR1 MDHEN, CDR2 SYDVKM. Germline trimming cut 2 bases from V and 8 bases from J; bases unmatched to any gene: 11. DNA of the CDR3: TGTGCCAGCAGTTTAGGGACAGGGGTTTCTAATTGGGGCTACACCTTC. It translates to CASSLGTGVSNWGYTF.

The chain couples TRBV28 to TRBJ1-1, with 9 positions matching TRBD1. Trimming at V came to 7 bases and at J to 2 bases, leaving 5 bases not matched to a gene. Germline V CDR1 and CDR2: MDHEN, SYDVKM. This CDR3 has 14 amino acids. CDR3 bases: TGTGCCAGCATAACAGGGGGCGTCAACACTGAAGCTTTCTTT. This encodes CASITGGVNTEAFF.

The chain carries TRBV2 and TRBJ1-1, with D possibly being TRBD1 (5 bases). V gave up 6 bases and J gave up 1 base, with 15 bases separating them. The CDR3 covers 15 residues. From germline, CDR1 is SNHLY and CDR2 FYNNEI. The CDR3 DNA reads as TGTGCCAGCAGACCTTCTGGACAAAAGAACACTGAAGCTTTCTTT. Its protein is CASRPSGQKNTEAFF. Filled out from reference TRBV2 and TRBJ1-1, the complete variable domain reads EPEVTQTPSHQVTQMGQEVILRCVPISNHLYFYWYRQILGQKVEFLVSFYNNEISEKSEIFDDQFSVERPDGSNFTLKIRSTKLEDSAMYFCASRPSGQKNTEAFFGQGTRLTVV.

CDR3: CASNDWTTANYGYTF. Written as DNA, the CDR3 is TGTGCCAGCAACGACTGGACAACCGCTAACTATGGCTACACCTTC. The chain combines TRBV25-1 with TRBJ1-2, with a tentative D call TRBD1 (5 bases). The CDR3 runs 15 residues. Germline V gives CDR1 MGHDK, CDR2 SYGVNS. V was shortened by 7 bases and J by 0 bases, with 15 bases between the two germline ends.

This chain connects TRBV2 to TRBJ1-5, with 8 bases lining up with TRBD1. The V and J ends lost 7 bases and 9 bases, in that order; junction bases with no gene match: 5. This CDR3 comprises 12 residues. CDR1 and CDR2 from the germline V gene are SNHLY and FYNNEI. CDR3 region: CASNGQGGPQHF. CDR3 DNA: TGTGCCAGCAATGGACAGGGCGGGCCCCAGCATTTT.

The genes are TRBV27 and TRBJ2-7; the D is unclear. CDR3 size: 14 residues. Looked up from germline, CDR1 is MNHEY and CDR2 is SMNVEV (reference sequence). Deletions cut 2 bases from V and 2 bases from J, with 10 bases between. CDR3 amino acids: CASSLGQSPYEQYF. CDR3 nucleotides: TGTGCCAGCAGTTTAGGGCAGAGCCCCTACGAGCAGTACTTC.

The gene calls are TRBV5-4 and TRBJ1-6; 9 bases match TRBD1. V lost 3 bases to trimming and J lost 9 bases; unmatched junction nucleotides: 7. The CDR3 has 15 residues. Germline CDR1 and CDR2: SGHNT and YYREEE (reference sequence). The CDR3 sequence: CASSWGTGNGSPLHF. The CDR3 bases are TGTGCCAGCAGCTGGGGGACAGGGAACGGTTCACCCCTCCACTTT.

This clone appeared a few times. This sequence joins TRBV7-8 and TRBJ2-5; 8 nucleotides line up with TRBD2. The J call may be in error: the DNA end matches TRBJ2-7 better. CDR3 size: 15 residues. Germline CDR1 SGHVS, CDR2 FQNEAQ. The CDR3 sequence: CASSLGSGNSYEQYF. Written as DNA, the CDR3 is TGTGCCAGCAGCTTAGGTAGCGGGAACTCCTACGAGCAGTACTTC.

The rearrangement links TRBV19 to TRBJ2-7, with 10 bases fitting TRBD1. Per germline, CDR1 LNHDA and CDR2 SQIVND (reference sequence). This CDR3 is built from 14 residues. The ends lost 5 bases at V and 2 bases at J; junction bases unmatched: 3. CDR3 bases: TGTGCCAGTAGTCGGGACAGGGGCACCTACGAGCAGTACTTC. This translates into CASSRDRGTYEQYF.